The 26 T cell receptor beta chains listed next were all sequenced from one sample in a study of identical twins. TCRdb reprocessed the 5' RACE reads with MiXCR, giving one entry per CDR3 protein. In the table there are under 500,000 distinct CDR3 sequences, 13% to 15% of which are singletons. These data also formed part of another study, on yellow fever vaccine responses in identical twins.

The specimen was CD4+ T cells sorted from blood. Source of these receptors: a woman under 30 in good health.

The V call is TRBV7-9, the J call TRBJ1-4; no clear D. The CDR3 runs 14 residues. CDR1 SEHNR and CDR2 FQNEAQ come from the germline V gene (reference sequence). V shed 2 bases and J shed 5 bases, with 9 bases lying between them. CDR3: CASSLPGENEKLFF. The CDR3 DNA is TGTGCCAGCAGCTTACCAGGTGAAAATGAAAAACTGTTTTTT.

This clonotype has a handful of counts. This rearrangement joins TRBV10-3 to TRBJ2-2, with D possibly being TRBD1 or TRBD2 (6 bases each). This CDR3 comprises 14 residues. Germline V gene data show CDR1 as ENHRY and CDR2 as SYGVKD. Deletions cut 6 bases from V and 5 bases from J, with 13 bases between. The CDR3 is CAISLLGGTGELFF. The CDR3 DNA reads as TGTGCCATCAGCCTATTAGGGGGGACCGGGGAGCTGTTTTTT.

The chain links TRBV6-5 to TRBJ2-6, with 7 bases that match TRBD1. CDR3 length: 15 residues. With V trimmed by 3 bases and J by 10 bases, 9 bases remained unmatched. CDR1 and CDR2 (germline): MNHEY, SVGAGI. This CDR3 reads CASSYKQGSRNVLTF. In nucleotides, the CDR3 is TGTGCCAGCAGTTATAAACAGGGGTCTAGGAACGTCCTGACTTTC.

The chain joins TRBV27 to TRBJ2-5; 8 positions agree with TRBD1. The CDR3 totals 15 residues. CDR1 is MNHEY and CDR2 is SMNVEV in the germline V gene (reference sequence). V gave up 3 bases and J gave up 5 bases; unmatched junction bases: 8. The CDR3 spells CASSFGQGRRETQYF. The CDR3 DNA is TGTGCCAGCAGTTTCGGACAGGGTCGAAGGGAGACCCAGTACTTC.

V and J are TRBV7-9 and TRBJ2-5, with 12 bases identical to TRBD2. CDR1 and CDR2 (germline): SEHNR, FQNEAQ (reference sequence). The J segment lost 4 bases and the V segment lost 5 bases, leaving 5 bases of the junction unmatched. The CDR3 sequence is 15 residues long. CDR3 amino acids: CASSVPSGGAETQYF. DNA of the CDR3: TGTGCCAGCAGCGTTCCTAGCGGGGGGGCAGAGACCCAGTACTTC.

This clonotype occurred a few times. The rearrangement joins TRBV5-1 to TRBJ2-5, with 10 bases matching TRBD1. The CDR3 runs 16 residues. In germline, CDR1 is SGHRS, CDR2 YFSETQ. V gave up 0 bases and J gave up 2 bases; unmatched junction bases: 4. The CDR3 DNA reads as TGCGCCAGCAGCTTGGCGGGACAGGGGACACAAGAGACCCAGTACTTC. Protein: CASSLAGQGTQETQYF.

This clonotype was picked up a small number of times. V usage is TRBV9 and J usage is TRBJ1-1; no clear D. Germline V gene sequence: CDR1 SGDLS, CDR2 YYNGEE. V dropped 7 bases and J dropped 1 base, with 8 bases sitting between them. This CDR3 has 12 residues. The CDR3 here is CASQPQNTEAFF. The CDR3, as DNA: TGTGCCAGCCAGCCACAGAACACTGAAGCTTTCTTT.

This clonotype was seen more than once but under ten times. The V and J genes are TRBV20-1 and TRBJ2-1; 14 bases align to TRBD2. The CDR3 spans 15 residues. The junction had 6 bases not matched to a gene; V was cut back by 2 bases and J by 9 bases. The V gene's germline CDR1 is DFQATT and CDR2 SNEGSKA (reference sequence). The CDR3 is CSARPRLAGGLEQFF. For the CDR3, the DNA is TGCAGTGCTAGACCAAGACTAGCGGGAGGGCTTGAGCAGTTCTTC.

The sample holds a few counts of this clonotype. This chain connects TRBV11-2 to TRBJ2-3; tentatively, D is TRBD1 (7 bases). This CDR3 spans 16 amino acids. The V end lost 2 bases, the J end lost 0 bases, and 12 bases lay between the germline ends. Germline V gene data show CDR1 as SGHAT and CDR2 as FQNNGV. CDR3 sequence (DNA): TGTGCCAGCAGCTTAAACAGGGGACTTAGCACAGATACGCAGTATTTT. Translated, it gives CASSLNRGLSTDTQYF.

Of note for this clonotype: The junction and the germline gene differ at one end; a read error may be behind it. The chain couples TRBV5-8 to TRBJ2-7; D gene ambiguous. CDR1 and CDR2 (germline): SGHTS, YDEGEE. This CDR3 has 13 amino acids. The CDR3 protein is CASSPASSHEQYF. DNA of the CDR3: TGTGCCAGCAGCCCGGCTTCCTCCCACGAGCAGTACTTC.

Points on this clonotype: The junction departs from the called germline gene at one end, perhaps through a read error. The V gene is TRBV28, the J gene TRBJ2-1; D perhaps matches TRBD2 (6 bases). The length of the CDR3 is 16 residues. The germline V gene encodes CDR1 MDHEN and CDR2 SYDVKM. Here the CDR3 DNA reads TGTGCCAGCAGTACGAGGGACTCGGGGCCCTACACTGAGCAGTTCTTC. Translated, it gives CASSTRDSGPYTEQFF.

The J gene is TRBJ2-7, the V gene TRBV10-1; D may be TRBD2 (5 bases). CDR1 and CDR2 from the germline V gene are WNHNN and SYGVQD (reference sequence). The CDR3 extends over 13 amino acids. With 3 bases removed from V and 2 bases from J, the gap between germline ends came to 8 bases. CDR3 protein: CASSDQRTYEQYF. In DNA, the CDR3 is TGCGCCAGCAGTGATCAGCGGACCTACGAGCAGTACTTC.

This clonotype has at least ten counts. The V gene is TRBV5-5, the J gene TRBJ2-1, with D possibly being TRBD2 (6 bases). Germline V CDR1 and CDR2: SGHKS, YYEKEE (reference sequence). This CDR3 region has 17 residues. V lost 2 bases to trimming and J lost 4 bases, with 19 bases between them. CDR3 nucleotides: TGTGCCAGCAGCTTCCCCCTAGGGGAGCTAGCGTACAATGAGCAGTTCTTC. It yields the protein CASSFPLGELAYNEQFF.

V and J are TRBV6-2 or TRBV6-3 and TRBJ2-1; the match to TRBD2 covers 8 bases. The germline V gene has CDR1 MNHEY and CDR2 SVGEGT. This CDR3 comprises 15 residues. Trimming at V came to 5 bases and at J to 1 base, leaving 4 bases not matched to a gene. The CDR3 spells CASSERELSYNEQFF. As DNA, the CDR3 is TGTGCCAGCAGTGAGCGGGAGTTATCCTACAATGAGCAGTTCTTC.

This chain joins TRBV10-3 and TRBJ2-1; 7 positions match TRBD1. CDR3 length: 13 amino acids. The trim removed 4 bases at V and 4 bases at J, leaving 1 base unmatched. Germline CDR1 ENHRY, CDR2 SYGVKD. CDR3 protein: CAISGDRYNEQFF. CDR3 coding DNA: TGTGCCATCAGTGGGGACAGATACAATGAGCAGTTCTTC.

The chain carries TRBV5-1 and TRBJ1-1; 11 positions agree with TRBD1. V trimming: 0 bases; J trimming: 11 bases; junction bases outside the gene matches: 12. In germline, CDR1 is SGHRS, CDR2 YFSETQ. CDR3 length equals 16 residues. CDR3 DNA sequence: TGCGCCAGCAGCTTGGAGGCCCCGGGACAGGGGGTGGGGGCTTTCTTT. Its translation is CASSLEAPGQGVGAFF.

V gene TRBV11-2 combines with J gene TRBJ2-1; 11 nucleotides match TRBD2. The length of the CDR3 is 15 residues. Per germline, CDR1 SGHAT and CDR2 FQNNGV. V lost 5 bases to trimming and J lost 3 bases; unmatched junction nucleotides: 3. CDR3 residues: CASSRLAGRYNEQFF. As DNA, the CDR3 is TGTGCCAGCAGCAGACTAGCGGGACGCTACAATGAGCAGTTCTTC.

This clonotype was recorded a few times. The chain combines TRBV29-1 with TRBJ2-1, with D uncertain. CDR3 size: 11 residues. V was shortened by 3 bases and J by 15 bases, with 15 bases between the two germline ends. Germline V CDR1 and CDR2: SQVTM, ANQGSEA. The CDR3 DNA sequence: TGCAGCGTTGAGAACGTCGGTTTAGGGTTCTTC. Translating gives CSVENVGLGFF.

This chain uses TRBV2 with TRBJ2-2; the D is unclear. V was pared by 3 bases and J by 4 bases, with 15 bases between. CDR3 length equals 16 residues. CDR1 is SNHLY, CDR2 FYNNEI, per germline. The CDR3 DNA reads TGTGCCAGCAGTGATGTCAGCCGTAGGGTCACCGGGGAGCTGTTTTTT. This translates into CASSDVSRRVTGELFF. The full variable domain, with the rest looked up from reference TRBV2 and TRBJ2-2, is EPEVTQTPSHQVTQMGQEVILRCVPISNHLYFYWYRQILGQKVEFLVSFYNNEISEKSEIFDDQFSVERPDGSNFTLKIRSTKLEDSAMYFCASSDVSRRVTGELFFGEGSRLTVL.

A few counts support this clonotype. V is TRBV6-1 and J is TRBJ1-1; no firm D call. V was cut by 7 bases and J by 0 bases, with 12 bases left in between. Germline assignment: CDR1 MNHNS and CDR2 SASEGT. The CDR3 is made up of 14 amino acids. The CDR3 DNA follows: TGTGCCAGCACTATTGACGGACTGAACACTGAAGCTTTCTTT. It specifies CASTIDGLNTEAFF.

This clonotype was found a few times. J is TRBJ1-2 and V is TRBV10-3; 7 positions agree with TRBD1. The CDR3 length is 13 residues. J was trimmed by 1 base and V by 10 bases; bases with no gene match: 6. Per germline, CDR1 ENHRY and CDR2 SYGVKD. CDR3: CATSRDSNYGYTF. The CDR3 coding sequence is TGTGCCACCAGCCGGGACAGTAACTATGGCTACACCTTC.

The rearrangement links TRBV12-3 or TRBV12-4 to TRBJ2-3; no clear D gene. This CDR3 region has 15 residues. V lost 1 base and J 3 bases, leaving 11 bases between the germline ends. The CDR3 sequence is CASSLGHQPTDTQYF. CDR3 in DNA: TGTGCCAGCAGTTTAGGCCATCAGCCGACAGATACGCAGTATTTT.

This clonotype was found many times. V gene TRBV15 combines with J gene TRBJ2-1; D unclear. The V gene lost 0 bases and the J gene lost 6 bases, with 15 bases spanning the gap. Germline CDR1 and CDR2: LNHNV and YYDKDF (reference sequence). This CDR3 spans 16 amino acids. CDR3 sequence reads: CATSRDHGLESNEQFF. As DNA, the CDR3 is TGTGCCACCAGCAGAGACCATGGGCTAGAGTCCAATGAGCAGTTCTTC.

Turning to this clonotype: The junction does not match germline at one end; this may be a read error. The rearrangement uses TRBV19 and TRBJ2-7; 8 bases match TRBD1. This CDR3 is built from 12 residues. Germline-derived CDR1 and CDR2 are LNHDA and SQIVND (reference sequence). The CDR3, as DNA: TGTGCCAGCCGGGACAGGCACTACGAGCAGCACTTC. Amino acids: CASRDRHYEQHF.

The V gene is TRBV9, the J gene TRBJ2-7, with D possibly being TRBD1 (6 bases). V lost 3 bases to trimming and J lost 6 bases, with 16 bases between them. The CDR3 has 14 residues. The germline V gene has CDR1 SGDLS and CDR2 YYNGEE. Here the CDR3 reads CASSGAGVVAEQYF. The CDR3 DNA follows: TGTGCCAGCAGCGGGGCAGGGGTTGTTGCCGAGCAGTACTTC.

V usage is TRBV12-3 or TRBV12-4 and J usage is TRBJ2-1; the D gene is possibly TRBD1 (6 bases). V was cut by 5 bases and J by 0 bases, with 17 bases left in between. The CDR3 totals 17 residues. CDR3 amino acids: CASSPPGHRISYNEQFF. CDR3 nucleotide sequence: TGTGCCAGCAGTCCCCCGGGACACCGAATCTCCTACAATGAGCAGTTCTTC.